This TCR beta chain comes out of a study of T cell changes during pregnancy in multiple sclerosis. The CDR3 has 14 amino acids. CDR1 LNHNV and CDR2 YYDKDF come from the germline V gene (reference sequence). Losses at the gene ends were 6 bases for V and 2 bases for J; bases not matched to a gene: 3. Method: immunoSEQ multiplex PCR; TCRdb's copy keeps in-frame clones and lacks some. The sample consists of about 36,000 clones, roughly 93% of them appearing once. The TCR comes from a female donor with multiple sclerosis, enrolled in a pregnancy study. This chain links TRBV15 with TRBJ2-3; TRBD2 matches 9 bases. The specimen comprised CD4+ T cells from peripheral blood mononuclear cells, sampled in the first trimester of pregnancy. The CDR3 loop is CATRIAGATDTQYF. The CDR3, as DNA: TGTGCCACCAGGATAGCGGGGGCCACAGATACGCAGTATTTT.